These 20 T cell receptor beta chains came from one sample sequenced in a study of shared clonotypes between healthy human individuals. TCRdb's copy holds only in-frame clones and misses some; the assay was immunoSEQ multiplex PCR. The data contain under 2,000,000 clones, about 95% of them seen just once; the ten biggest clones take up 0.9% to 1.5%. Naivety among CD8 cells was defined by CD45RO negativity and positive CCR7 selection, thereby excluding terminally differentiated effector memory CD45RA+ cells. The material sequenced was naive CD8+ T cells sorted from blood. Receptor source: a man between 18 and 35 years old in good health.

V gene TRBV10-2 combines with J gene TRBJ1-1; no reliable D call. Germline CDR1 reads WSHSY; CDR2 reads SAAADI. Trimming took 1 base from V and 5 from J, leaving 8 bases between them. This CDR3 contains 13 residues. Written as DNA, the CDR3 is TGCGCCAGCAGTGAGTATCGGGGAACTGAAGCTTTCTTT. Protein product: CASSEYRGTEAFF.

J is TRBJ1-1 and V is TRBV6-5; no definite D call. V lost 6 bases, J lost 3 bases, and 8 bases lay in between. CDR3 size: 12 residues. The germline V gene has CDR1 MNHEY and CDR2 SVGAGI. The DNA of the CDR3 is TGTGCCAGCAGGCTCCGTGACACTGAAGCTTTCTTT. It specifies CASRLRDTEAFF.

V is TRBV7-9 and J is TRBJ1-2, with D hard to call. CDR1 and CDR2 from the germline V gene are SEHNR and FQNEAQ (reference sequence). The CDR3 has 12 amino acids. Trimming removed 2 bases at V and 6 bases at J, with 7 bases between. The CDR3 spells CASSLMLDGYTF. The CDR3, as DNA: TGTGCCAGCAGCTTAATGTTAGATGGCTACACCTTC.

In this sample, this clone turned up once. The genes are TRBV6-5 and TRBJ2-1; D may be TRBD2 (5 bases). The CDR3 runs to 12 residues. The germline V and J ends were trimmed by 6 bases and 7 bases, with 10 bases remaining between them. The germline gives CDR1 MNHEY, CDR2 SVGAGI. In DNA, the CDR3 is TGTGCCAGCAGCCCCACGGGGAATGAGCAGTTCTTC. This codes for CASSPTGNEQFF.

Here the CDR3 reads CASSLIGHTDTQYF. The CDR3 coding sequence is TGCGCCAGCAGCCTAATCGGTCACACAGATACGCAGTATTTT. This chain connects TRBV4-1 to TRBJ2-3; D is undetermined. This CDR3 comprises 14 residues. Between the trimmed V and J ends, which lost 4 bases and 2 bases, there was a span of 10 bases. CDR1 MGHRA and CDR2 YSYEKL come from the germline V gene.

The rearrangement uses TRBV6-6 and TRBJ1-5; 7 bases line up with TRBD1. Germline-derived CDR1 and CDR2 are MNHNY and SVGAGI (reference sequence). V shed 7 bases, J shed 0 bases, and the junction held 6 bases outside the gene matches. The CDR3 is 15 amino acids. CDR3 DNA: TGTGCCAGCACCCAGGGGGGGTATAGCAATCAGCCCCAGCATTTT. Translation: CASTQGGYSNQPQHF.

V usage is TRBV29-1 and J usage is TRBJ2-7, with D unresolved. V dropped 7 bases and J dropped 0 bases, with 13 bases sitting between them. Germline lookup yields CDR1 SQVTM and CDR2 ANQGSEA. The CDR3 is 13 residues long. CDR3 nucleotides: TGCAGCGCTTTGATTGTCAGCTCCTACGAGCAGTACTTC. Translating gives CSALIVSSYEQYF.

The chain uses TRBV12-1 and TRBJ2-1; no DNA check was done on the table's D call, TRBD2. TRBV12-1 corresponds to a pseudogene. The CDR3 loop spans 16 amino acids. CDR3 region: CASSYSSGSFYNEQFF. The CDR3 region has the DNA TGTGCCAGCAGCTATTCTAGCGGGAGTTTCTACAATGAGCAGTTCTTC.

The CDR3 region has the DNA TGTGCCACCAGCAGTTGGAACAACTACGAGCAGTACTTC. Amino acid sequence: CATSSWNNYEQYF. J is TRBJ2-7 and V is TRBV15; D remains unclear. The CDR3 has 13 amino acids. The V gene lost 3 bases and the J gene lost 3 bases, with 9 bases spanning the gap. Germline loops: CDR1 LNHNV, CDR2 YYDKDF (reference sequence).

The J gene is TRBJ2-2, the V gene TRBV7-6; 9 bases fit TRBD1. The CDR3 sequence is 16 residues long. CDR1 and CDR2 (germline): SGHVS, FNYEAQ. Trimming took 0 bases from V and 5 from J; bases not matched to a gene: 4. Here the CDR3 DNA reads TGTGCCAGCAGCTTAGCCGGGACAGGGTATACCGGGGAGCTGTTTTTT. This codes for CASSLAGTGYTGELFF. Full variable domain (outside the CDR3, taken from reference TRBV7-6 and TRBJ2-2): GAGVSQSPRYKVTKRGQDVALRCDPISGHVSLYWYRQALGQGPEFLTYFNYEAQQDKSGLPNDRFSAERPEGSISTLTIQRTEQRDSAMYRCASSLAGTGYTGELFFGEGSRLTVL.

The rearrangement uses TRBV28 and TRBJ2-7; D gene ambiguous. Germline V gene lookup returns CDR1 MDHEN and CDR2 SYDVKM. V was cut by 5 bases and J by 4 bases, with 18 bases left in between. This CDR3 comprises 15 residues. The CDR3 loop is CASSLTQHGWYEQYF. Here the CDR3 DNA reads TGTGCCAGCAGTCTCACCCAACATGGTTGGTACGAGCAGTACTTC.

This sequence joins TRBV5-8 and TRBJ2-7; perhaps D is TRBD1 or TRBD2 (5 bases each). The CDR3 is 15 residues long. Germline CDR1 and CDR2: SGHTS and YDEGEE. Trimming took off 2 bases at V and 7 bases at J, with 19 bases between the two ends. The CDR3 region has the DNA TGTGCCAGCAGCTTAGATCGAGGGGCTCTACGGGAGCAGTACTTC. Its translation: CASSLDRGALREQYF.

Note on this clone: Distinct nucleotide sequences in the sample also encode this CDR3. The chain combines TRBV7-9 with TRBJ1-2; D is unresolved. V was pared by 1 base and J by 3 bases, with 9 bases between. The CDR3 is 14 amino acids. Germline V gene lookup returns CDR1 SEHNR and CDR2 FQNEAQ (reference sequence). CDR3 region: CASSLDGGDYGYTF. CDR3 bases: TGTGCCAGCAGCTTAGATGGCGGGGACTATGGCTACACCTTC.

This clone has only one observation. DNA of the CDR3: TGTGCCAGCAGCCCCGCCGAGACGCCCGCCGGGGAGCTGTTTTTT. Amino acid sequence: CASSPAETPAGELFF. The chain carries TRBV9 and TRBJ2-2; no definite D call. Germline CDR1 is SGDLS and CDR2 is YYNGEE. This CDR3 contains 15 residues. Trimming took off 4 bases at V and 6 bases at J, with 16 bases between the two ends.

The rearrangement links TRBV10-3 to TRBJ2-7; the D is unclear. Germline V gene lookup returns CDR1 ENHRY and CDR2 SYGVKD. V was pared by 3 bases and J by 2 bases, with 11 bases between. This CDR3 is built from 14 residues. The CDR3 bases are TGTGCCATCAGTGATGGGCAGGCACCCTACGAGCAGTACTTC. Encoded protein: CAISDGQAPYEQYF.

This chain uses TRBV2 with TRBJ2-7; possibly TRBD1 or TRBD2 for D (5 bases each). Trimming stripped 10 bases from V and 5 bases from J, with 12 bases between. Germline V gives CDR1 SNHLY, CDR2 FYNNEI. The CDR3 spans 11 residues. The CDR3: CAILRGNEQYF. The DNA for the CDR3 is TGTGCCATCTTGAGGGGAAACGAGCAGTACTTC.

DNA for the CDR3: TGTGCCAGCAGTGTAGGCAGGGGGCATCTGGGCGGGGAGCTGTTTTTT. Amino acids: CASSVGRGHLGGELFF. The chain carries TRBV6-1 and TRBJ2-2; 8 bases are a match to TRBD1. The germline V gene has CDR1 MNHNS and CDR2 SASEGT. The CDR3 sequence is 16 residues long. V gave up 4 bases and J gave up 7 bases; unmatched junction bases: 11.

V is TRBV6-1 and J is TRBJ2-7; D is unclear. The V gene lost 1 base and the J gene lost 4 bases, with 8 bases spanning the gap. CDR3 size: 13 residues. Per germline, CDR1 MNHNS and CDR2 SASEGT. For the CDR3, the DNA is TGTGCCAGCAGTGAAGACTCCCTTTACGAGCAGTACTTC. Its protein is CASSEDSLYEQYF.

The gene calls are TRBV11-2 and TRBJ2-7, with D hard to call. CDR1 is SGHAT, CDR2 FQNNGV, per germline. The CDR3 covers 13 residues. V was shortened by 5 bases and J by 9 bases, with 17 bases between the two germline ends. Written as DNA, the CDR3 is TGTGCCAGCAGCCCCCCCGGCCTTAAAGGGCAGTACTTC. Its protein is CASSPPGLKGQYF.

A single count supports this clone. This chain joins TRBV30 and TRBJ2-3; D is tentatively TRBD1 or TRBD2 (5 bases each). This CDR3 comprises 15 residues. V was shortened by 5 bases and J by 2 bases, with 17 bases between the two germline ends. The germline CDR1 and CDR2 sequences are GTSNPN and SVGIG (reference sequence). CDR3: CAWVTGPSSTDTQYF. CDR3 nucleotides: TGTGCCTGGGTCACGGGACCCAGCTCCACAGATACGCAGTATTTT. Variable domain in full (rest from reference TRBV30 and TRBJ2-3): SQTIHQWPATLVQPVGSPLSLECTVEGTSNPNLYWYRQAAGRGLQLLFYSVGIGQISSEVPQNLSASRPQDRQFILSSKKLLLSDSGFYLCAWVTGPSSTDTQYFGPGTRLTVL.